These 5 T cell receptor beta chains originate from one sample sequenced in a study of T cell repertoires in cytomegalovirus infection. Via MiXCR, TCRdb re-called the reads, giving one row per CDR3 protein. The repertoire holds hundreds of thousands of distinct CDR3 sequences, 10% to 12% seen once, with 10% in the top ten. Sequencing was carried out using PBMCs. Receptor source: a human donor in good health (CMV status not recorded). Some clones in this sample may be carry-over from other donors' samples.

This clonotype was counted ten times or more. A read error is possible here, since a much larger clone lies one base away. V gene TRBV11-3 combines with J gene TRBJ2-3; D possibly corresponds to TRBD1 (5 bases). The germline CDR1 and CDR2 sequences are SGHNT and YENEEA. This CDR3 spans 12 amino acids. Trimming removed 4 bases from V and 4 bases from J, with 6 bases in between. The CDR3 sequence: CASSSRADTQYF. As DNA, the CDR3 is TGTGCCAGCAGCTCCAGGGCAGATACGCAGTATTTT.

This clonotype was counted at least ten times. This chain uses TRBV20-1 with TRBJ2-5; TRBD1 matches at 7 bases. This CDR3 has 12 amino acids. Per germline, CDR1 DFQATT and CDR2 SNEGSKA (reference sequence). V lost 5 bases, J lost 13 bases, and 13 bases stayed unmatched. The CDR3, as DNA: TGCAGTGCTGGGACAGAAGCCTATCTTCGGTACTTC. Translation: CSAGTEAYLRYF.

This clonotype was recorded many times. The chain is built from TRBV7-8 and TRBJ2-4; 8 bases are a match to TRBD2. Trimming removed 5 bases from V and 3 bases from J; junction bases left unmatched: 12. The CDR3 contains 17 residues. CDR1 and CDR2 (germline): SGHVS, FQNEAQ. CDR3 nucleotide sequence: TGTGCCAGCAGCGCCCACAGACTAGCGCTTGGCAAAAACATTCAGTACTTC. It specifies CASSAHRLALGKNIQYF.

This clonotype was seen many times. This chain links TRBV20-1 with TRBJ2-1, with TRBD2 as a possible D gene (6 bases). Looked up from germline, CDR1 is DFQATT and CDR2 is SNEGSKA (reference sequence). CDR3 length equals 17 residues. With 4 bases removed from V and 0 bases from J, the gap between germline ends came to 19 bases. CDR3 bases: TGCAGTGCTACTTCTTTGGGACTCCAGGCCTCCTACAATGAGCAGTTCTTC. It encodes CSATSLGLQASYNEQFF.

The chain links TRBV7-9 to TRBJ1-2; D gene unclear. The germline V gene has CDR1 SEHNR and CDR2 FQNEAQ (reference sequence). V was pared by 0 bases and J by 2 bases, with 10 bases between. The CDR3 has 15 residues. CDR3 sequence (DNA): TGTGCCAGCAGCTTAGCGGAGACATCAAACTATGGCTACACCTTC. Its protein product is CASSLAETSNYGYTF.